This TCR beta chain is drawn from a study of radiotherapy plus CTLA-4 blockade in lung cancer. Study-wide context: Among enrolled patients, 15% to 20% responded and about 30% achieved disease control. Study-level points and caveats: With interferon-beta, early dynamics of blood T cell clones were reported to best predict response. Subsequent to radiotherapy plus ipilimumab, tumor-derived TCR clones underwent expansion in blood.

Focal radiation and CTLA-4 blockade (ipilimumab) were tested in chemo-refractory metastatic non-small-cell lung cancer patients. Regarding this clone: The antigen remains unidentified.

Libraries were prepared by immunoSEQ multiplex PCR; TCRdb keeps only in-frame clonotypes and omits some of them. The data show around 86,000 clones, 80% to 85% seen once. Per germline, CDR1 MNHEY and CDR2 SMNVEV (reference sequence). V was clipped by 6 bases and J by 2 bases, with 19 bases between them. The CDR3 extends over 16 amino acids. The specimen was peripheral blood, collected from a patient treated with radiotherapy plus ipilimumab. The gene calls are TRBV27 and TRBJ2-5; D is ambiguous. The receptor was derived from a human donor with non-small cell lung cancer who had stable disease on radiotherapy plus ipilimumab. This chain's CDR3 is CASRIPNPKTQETQYF. In nucleotides, the CDR3 is TGTGCCAGCAGGATTCCCAATCCTAAAACGCAAGAGACCCAGTACTTC.